Below are 2 T cell receptor beta chains sequenced from a single sample in a study of graft-versus-host responses after intestinal transplantation. Sequencing was performed with immunoSEQ multiplex PCR; in TCRdb, only in-frame clones are kept and a portion is missing. The sample includes about 130,000 clones, roughly nine tenths of them seen just once. The antigens of these receptors remain unknown. Source: unstimulated CD4+ T cells sorted from spleen or lymph node cells, taken before intestinal transplant. These receptors were taken from a human donor who received an intestinal transplant.

The chain recombines TRBV27 with TRBJ1-5; D remains unclear. V lost 3 bases, J lost 5 bases, and 11 bases lay in between. The CDR3 totals 14 residues. Per germline, CDR1 MNHEY and CDR2 SMNVEV (reference sequence). The chain's CDR3 is CASSLFGFDQPQHF. Here the CDR3 DNA reads TGTGCCAGCAGTTTGTTCGGTTTCGATCAGCCCCAGCATTTT.

CDR3 in DNA: TGCGCCAGCAGCTTGAATCTTATGAACACTGAAGCTTTCTTT. This codes for CASSLNLMNTEAFF. This chain connects TRBV5-1 to TRBJ1-1; D unclear. The CDR3 consists of 14 residues. V was shortened by 1 base and J by 0 bases, with 7 bases between the two germline ends. Germline V gene data show CDR1 as SGHRS and CDR2 as YFSETQ.